This T cell receptor (beta chain) derives from a study of blood T cells in healthy people across ages (dated by TCRdb to 2015 to 2017). About the full investigation: In model experiments, template switching captured roughly one uniquely barcoded TCR beta cDNA molecule for every two T cells. The donors were divided into four age groups: young (average around 15 years), middle-aged (almost 40), aged (roughly 60) and long-lived (around 87). To track age-related changes in TCR beta repertoire diversity, the study relied on deep sequencing normalized with unique cDNA molecular identifiers. For two donors (one aged 18 to 29 and one aged 80 or older), the study analyzed two additional independent replicas of 1 million unique cDNA reads from the same blood draw. Study-level results and caveats: Observed TCR beta diversity per million T cells fell roughly linearly with age, and a significant reduction was already apparent by age around 40. Donor CMV infection status was unknown, potentially confounding age-related changes in expanded clonotypes. Because profiling used bulk unsorted PBMCs, naive and antigen-experienced compartments could not be compared conclusively. Total diversity estimates from one million sequenced T cells were considered lower bounds and underestimates. The long-lived group showed more naive CD4+ T cells, fewer expanded clones and increased TCR diversity than the aged group, suggesting age selection. The percentage of naive T cells measured by flow cytometry correlated strongly with observed TCR beta diversity.

The library came from 5' RACE. Reads for this sample came from an Illumina HiSeq 2500. The second PCR ran for about 6 to 12 cycles and used a J-beta primer mix along with a sample-barcoded 5' primer. A unique molecular identifier was introduced onto each TCR beta cDNA molecule by a template-switch 5' adaptor carrying 12 random nucleotides. Each sample yielded at least 2.5 million CDR3-containing paired-end reads. The Mint cDNA synthesis kit, primed by a TRBC-specific oligonucleotide, was used to synthesize first-strand cDNA from all RNA. Following uracil-DNA glycosylase treatment, all cDNA underwent a first 18-cycle PCR with the universal primers M1SS and BC2_uni_R. Turning to the authors' computational methods: For normalization, 1 million high-quality reads were randomly selected from each sample, with every read carrying a distinct molecular identifier. Instead of being binned into consensus sequences, reads that shared molecular identifiers were thrown out. MiTCR, with a Q25 quality threshold and the strictest error-elimination algorithm, was used for CDR3 identification, clonotype clustering and error correction. A nonparametric unseen species model using Euler transformation provided a lower-bound estimate of total TCR beta diversity. TCRdb reran the public reads through fastp at Q25 and MiXCR, keeping productive beta chains. CDR3 protein duplicates are merged, each entry listing the most common genes and DNA. The V and J calls here are based on TCRdb, not the publication. Recorded for this sample are some 930,000 distinct CDR3 sequences; about 29% of them occurred a single time. Around 9.6% of the sample lies in the top ten.

Trimming removed 5 bases from V and 5 bases from J; the gene matches leave 10 bases unexplained. In the germline V gene, CDR1 corresponds to SGHRS and CDR2 to YFSETQ. CDR3 length: 15 amino acids, cysteine to phenylalanine. Left in the record is the CDR3 DNA by itself, 45 bases read in frame from the first base. The donors were some 39 Caucasian individuals from Russia, aged 6 to 90 years, who were systemically healthy. Each donor gave about 9.7 milliliters of peripheral blood, drawn into EDTA-treated Vacutainer tubes. PBMCs were isolated by Ficoll-Paque density-gradient centrifugation, with at least 6 million obtained per sample. Trizol reagent was used to extract total RNA from the PBMCs, yielding at least 6 micrograms per sample. Naive CD45RAhigh/CD27high T cell percentages were measured by flow cytometry on a PBMC aliquot from every donor. This clonotype was seen more than once but under ten times. Its antigen is still unknown. No per-base quality is available; no much larger clone lies one base away.

Separately, the same data were catalogued under a study of T cells of mothers and their children. The second study's paper adds: Donors were nine systemically healthy Caucasian individuals: three mothers and their six children. cDNA synthesis consumed the entire amount of extracted RNA, loaded at around 1.5 ug RNA in each 15 ul reaction. Sample barcodes and 2-4 random nucleotides were added via the M1S primer in the second PCR. Over 8 million TCR beta CDR3 reads were obtained for each mother, and approximately 3.2 million reads were obtained for each child. Thymic selection shapes the output of TCR recombination in a similar way in related and unrelated pairs, and inherited differences have a minor effect. Normalized repertoire overlap was always slightly but never significantly higher in related than unrelated mother-child pairs. With a sensitivity of 90 to 100 clones per million clonotypes, no persistent microchimeric T cell clones were detected. In the study, deep NGS was used to compare the TCR beta repertoires of mothers and children, and features distinguishing related mother-child pairs from unrelated individuals were sought. On average, the children were approximately 11 +/- 4 years old, while the mothers were approximately 41 +/- 4 years old. After adapter ligation was performed with NEBNext reagents, the libraries were sequenced on an Illumina HiSeq 2000 with 100+100 nt paired-end reads. Mother and child libraries were prepared a month apart and sequenced in separate runs to prevent cross-contamination. Between 500,000 and 2,000,000 distinct TCR beta clonotypes were identified per donor. Naive TCR beta clonotypes were estimated from low-frequency clonotypes matched to each donor's FACS-determined naive share, without sorting.

The chain is made from TRBV5-1 and TRBJ2-3; 8 nucleotides in the junction match TRBD2. The source is a woman aged 40 to 50 in good health. The sequenced sample was blood. The DNA sequence follows: TGCGCCAGCAGACTACGGGAGGGGGGGAGAGATACGCAGTATTTT. Translated, it reads CASRLREGGRDTQYF.